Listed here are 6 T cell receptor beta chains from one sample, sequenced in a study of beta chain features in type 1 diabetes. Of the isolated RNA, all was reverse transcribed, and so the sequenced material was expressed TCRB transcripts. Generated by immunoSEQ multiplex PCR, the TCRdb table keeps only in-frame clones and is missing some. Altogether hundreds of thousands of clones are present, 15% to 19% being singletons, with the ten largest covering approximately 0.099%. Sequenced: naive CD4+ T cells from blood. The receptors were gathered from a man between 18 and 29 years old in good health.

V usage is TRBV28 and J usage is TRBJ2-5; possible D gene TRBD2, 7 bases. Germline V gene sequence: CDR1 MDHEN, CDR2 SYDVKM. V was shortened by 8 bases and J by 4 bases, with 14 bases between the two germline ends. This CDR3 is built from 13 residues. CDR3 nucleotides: TGTGCCAGCGGAACGGGGGGCCCAGAGACCCAGTACTTC. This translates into CASGTGGPETQYF.

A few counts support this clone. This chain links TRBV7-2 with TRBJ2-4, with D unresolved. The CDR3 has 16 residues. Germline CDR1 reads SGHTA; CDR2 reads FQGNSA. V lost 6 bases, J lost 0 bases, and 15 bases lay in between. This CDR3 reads CASSYYYGLAKNIQYF. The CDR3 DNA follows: TGTGCCAGCAGTTATTACTACGGATTAGCCAAAAACATTCAGTACTTC.

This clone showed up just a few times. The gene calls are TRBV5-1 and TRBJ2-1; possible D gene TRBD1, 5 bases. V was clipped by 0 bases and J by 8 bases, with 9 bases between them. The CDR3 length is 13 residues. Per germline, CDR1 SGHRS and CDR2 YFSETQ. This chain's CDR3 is CASSLDRSDEQFF. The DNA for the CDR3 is TGCGCCAGCAGCTTGGACAGGTCGGATGAGCAGTTCTTC.

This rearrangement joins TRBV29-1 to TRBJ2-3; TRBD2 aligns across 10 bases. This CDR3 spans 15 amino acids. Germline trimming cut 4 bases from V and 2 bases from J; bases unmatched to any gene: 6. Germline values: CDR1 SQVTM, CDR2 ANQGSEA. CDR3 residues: CSVVPSGSPTDTQYF. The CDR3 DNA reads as TGCAGCGTTGTACCTAGCGGGAGCCCCACAGATACGCAGTATTTT.

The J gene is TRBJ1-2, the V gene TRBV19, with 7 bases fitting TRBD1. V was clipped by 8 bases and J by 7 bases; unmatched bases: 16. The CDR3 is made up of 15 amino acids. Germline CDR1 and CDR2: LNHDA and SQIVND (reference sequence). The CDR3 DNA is TGTGCCAGTCGTCGGGGACAGCGCACCCCGGCTGGCTACACCTTC. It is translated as CASRRGQRTPAGYTF. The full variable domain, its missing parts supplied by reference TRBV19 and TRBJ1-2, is DGGITQSPKYLFRKEGQNVTLSCEQNLNHDAMYWYRQDPGQGLRLIYYSQIVNDFQKGDIAEGYSVSREKKESFPLTVTSAQKNPTAFYLCASRRGQRTPAGYTFGSGTRLTVV.

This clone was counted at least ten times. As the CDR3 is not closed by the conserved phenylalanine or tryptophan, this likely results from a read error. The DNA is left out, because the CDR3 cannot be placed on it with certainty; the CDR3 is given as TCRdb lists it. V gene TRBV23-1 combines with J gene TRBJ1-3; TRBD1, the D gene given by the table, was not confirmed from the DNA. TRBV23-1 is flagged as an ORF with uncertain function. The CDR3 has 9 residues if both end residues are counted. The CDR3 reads CASSQGPAG.